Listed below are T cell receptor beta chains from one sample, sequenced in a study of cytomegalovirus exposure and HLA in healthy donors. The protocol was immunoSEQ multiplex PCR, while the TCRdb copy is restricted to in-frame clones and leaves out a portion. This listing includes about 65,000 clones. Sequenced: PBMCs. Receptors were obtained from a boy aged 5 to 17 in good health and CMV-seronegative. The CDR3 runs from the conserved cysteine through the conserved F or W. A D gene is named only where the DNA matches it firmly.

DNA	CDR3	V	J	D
TGTGCCTGGAGTCCGGTGGAGGGGATCTACGAGCAGTACTTC	CAWSPVEGIYEQYF	TRBV30	TRBJ2-7	.
TGTGCCTGGAGCACAGGGGCTTCTGAAGCTTTCTTT	CAWSTGASEAFF	TRBV30	TRBJ1-1	TRBD1
TGTGCCAGCAGCCAAGATGGGACAAACACTGAAGCTTTCTTT	CASSQDGTNTEAFF	TRBV4-2	TRBJ1-1	.
TGTGCCAGCAGTGAAGACCCAGCGGGGTACAATGAGCAGTTCTTC	CASSEDPAGYNEQFF	TRBV6-1	TRBJ2-1	TRBD2
TGCGCCAGCAGTGACAGGGGGCAGGGCGAGCAGTACTTC	CASSDRGQGEQYF	TRBV10-1	TRBJ2-7	TRBD1
TGTGCCAGCAGTTCCCGCTCCGGGACAGGGGGATACGAGCAGTACTTC	CASSSRSGTGGYEQYF	TRBV6-5	TRBJ2-7	TRBD1
TGTGCCAGCAGCCGAACGACAGGGGGCTCTGGCTACACCTTC	CASSRTTGGSGYTF	TRBV7-9	TRBJ1-2	TRBD1
TGTGCCTGGAGTGTAATAGACAGTAATTCCTATGGCTACACCTTC	CAWSVIDSNSYGYTF	TRBV30	TRBJ1-2	.
TGTGCCAGCAGCGGACTAGCGGGAGGCCACGAGCAGTACTTC	CASSGLAGGHEQYF	TRBV9	TRBJ2-7	TRBD2
TGTGCCTGTGCGACAGGGGGTTATCCCGGGGAGCTGTTTTTT	CACATGGYPGELFF	TRBV30	TRBJ2-2	TRBD1
TGTGCCAGCAGTTCAGACGGGAGGGCCATGTTCTTC	CASSSDGRAMFF	TRBV6-5	TRBJ2-1	TRBD2
TGTGCCAGCAGCTTACAGGGGGCCGGCAATGAGCAGTTCTTC	CASSLQGAGNEQFF	TRBV5-6	TRBJ2-1	TRBD1
TGTGCCAGCAGCCGCGGGACAGCCCTTGACGAGCAGTACTTC	CASSRGTALDEQYF	TRBV5-8	TRBJ2-7	.
TGTGCCAGCGCCGGCCTAGCCCATGCGGATACGCAGTATTTT	CASAGLAHADTQYF	TRBV9	TRBJ2-3	.
TGTGCCAGCAGTCACAGAGTTTACTCACCCCTCCACTTT	CASSHRVYSPLHF	TRBV27	TRBJ1-6	.
TGCGCCAGCAGACTGGGACTAGCGGGGGGGTTCAACACCGGGGAGCTGTTTTTT	CASRLGLAGGFNTGELFF	TRBV5-1	TRBJ2-2	TRBD2
TGTGCCAGCGTTGCAGGGACCTACGAGCAGTACTTC	CASVAGTYEQYF	TRBV2	TRBJ2-7	.
TGTGCCAGCTCACCTGGCAACGGGGCCCAGCATTTT	CASSPGNGAQHF	TRBV18	TRBJ1-5	.